The next 21 T cell receptor beta chains were all read from a single sample in a study of chemoradiotherapy in HPV16-positive cancers. Sequencing used immunoSEQ multiplex PCR; TCRdb keeps in-frame clones, though not all of them. Found here are approximately 27,000 clones, 75% to 90% of them singletons; the top ten hold roughly 6%. The specimen comprised blood, sampled from a patient who underwent chemoradiotherapy. Source of these receptors: a human donor with HPV-associated anogenital cancer.

This clone has more than one count but fewer than ten. The rearrangement joins TRBV2 to TRBJ2-2, with 10 bases aligning to TRBD2. The CDR3 contains 14 residues. Per the germline V gene, CDR1 is SNHLY and CDR2 is FYNNEI. J gave up 2 bases and V 8 bases, and 2 bases lay outside the gene matches. DNA for the CDR3: TGTGCCAGCCGGACTAGCGGAAACACCGGGGAGCTGTTTTTT. Translation: CASRTSGNTGELFF.

The CDR3 DNA sequence: TGTGCCAGCAGTTTTGATCGACGTTCCGGCGAGCAGTTCTTC. The encoded protein is CASSFDRRSGEQFF. The chain couples TRBV27 to TRBJ2-1; D is ambiguous. There are 14 residues in the CDR3. Trimming removed 3 bases from V and 10 bases from J, with 16 bases in between. Per the germline V gene, CDR1 is MNHEY and CDR2 is SMNVEV (reference sequence).

V is TRBV30 and J is TRBJ1-2; TRBD1 matches 9 bases. Germline V lookup: CDR1 GTSNPN, CDR2 SVGIG (reference sequence). This CDR3 is built from 15 residues. V trimming: 4 bases; J trimming: 8 bases; junction bases outside the gene matches: 14. The DNA for the CDR3 is TGTGCCTGGATCCGGGACAGGGCATTGGGGTCGGGCTACACCTTC. Translating it yields CAWIRDRALGSGYTF.

V and J are TRBV27 and TRBJ2-1; D may match TRBD1 or TRBD2 (5 bases each). The V end lost 4 bases, the J end lost 3 bases, and 13 bases lay between the germline ends. The CDR3 consists of 15 residues. In germline, CDR1 is MNHEY, CDR2 SMNVEV (reference sequence). This CDR3 is CASSSGTGNYNEQFF. Written as DNA, the CDR3 is TGTGCCAGCAGTTCCGGGACGGGGAACTACAATGAGCAGTTCTTC.

This clone was detected once. The chain links TRBV6-5 to TRBJ1-2; D gene ambiguous. From germline, CDR1 is MNHEY and CDR2 SVGAGI. V lost 11 bases and J lost 3, with 16 bases in between. The CDR3 spans 13 residues. CDR3 protein: CAASAANYYGYTF. DNA for the CDR3: TGTGCCGCCTCAGCAGCGAACTACTATGGCTACACCTTC.

This clone was detected only once. The genes are TRBV11-2 and TRBJ2-1, with D possibly TRBD2 on 6 matching bases. V lost 1 base and J 13 bases, leaving 14 bases between the germline ends. This CDR3 contains 13 residues. Germline-derived CDR1 and CDR2 are SGHAT and FQNNGV. CDR3 in amino acids: CASSLVGGGVQFF. CDR3 sequence (DNA): TGTGCCAGCAGCTTAGTGGGGGGTGGGGTTCAGTTCTTC. Combining the CDR3 with reference TRBV11-2 and TRBJ2-1 gives the whole variable domain EAGVAQSPRYKIIEKRQSVAFWCNPISGHATLYWYQQILGQGPKLLIQFQNNGVVDDSQLPKDRFSAERLKGVDSTLKIQPAKLEDSAVYLCASSLVGGGVQFFGPGTRLTVL.

The V gene is TRBV11-2, the J gene TRBJ2-7; D unresolved. Germline-derived CDR1 and CDR2 are SGHAT and FQNNGV. V was clipped by 5 bases and J by 6 bases, with 17 bases between them. This CDR3 has 14 residues. In DNA, the CDR3 is TGTGCCAGCAGCCAAGACGCCTCCCTCTCCGAGCAGTACTTC. It encodes CASSQDASLSEQYF.

This chain uses TRBV27 with TRBJ2-3; D assignment may be TRBD1 or TRBD2 (5 bases each). V lost 0 bases to trimming and J lost 2 bases, with 9 bases between them. The CDR3 totals 15 residues. Germline V gene lookup returns CDR1 MNHEY and CDR2 SMNVEV (reference sequence). CDR3 DNA: TGTGCCAGCAGTTTATCGGGACGGTACACAGATACGCAGTATTTT. Protein: CASSLSGRYTDTQYF.

The chain joins TRBV30 to TRBJ2-1; 7 nucleotides agree with TRBD1. V dropped 1 base and J dropped 6; count of bases not matched to a gene: 0. The CDR3 has 12 residues. Germline V gene sequence: CDR1 GTSNPN, CDR2 SVGIG (reference sequence). The CDR3 reads CAWSGTGNEQFF. In DNA form, the CDR3 reads TGTGCCTGGAGTGGGACAGGCAATGAGCAGTTCTTC.

The CDR3: CARSSYPPGWVQPQHF. CDR3 sequence (DNA): TGTGCCAGAAGCTCTTACCCCCCAGGGTGGGTTCAGCCCCAGCATTTT. This chain connects TRBV5-3 to TRBJ1-5; weak D call: TRBD1 (5 bases). TRBV5-3 is given ORF status, its function remaining uncertain. The CDR3 length is 16 residues. V was pared by 3 bases and J by 6 bases, with 19 bases between.

This clone was recorded only once. This chain links TRBV11-3 with TRBJ1-5; D gene uncertain. The CDR3 has 15 residues. With 5 bases removed from V and 0 bases from J, the gap between germline ends came to 11 bases. The V gene's germline CDR1 is SGHNT and CDR2 YENEEA. The CDR3 sequence is CASSHARHSNQPQHF. CDR3 coding DNA: TGTGCCAGCAGCCACGCACGTCATAGCAATCAGCCCCAGCATTTT.

The chain couples TRBV10-3 to TRBJ2-5, with D unresolved. The CDR3 extends over 12 amino acids. CDR1 and CDR2 (germline): ENHRY, SYGVKD. The germline V and J ends were trimmed by 3 bases and 10 bases, with 12 bases remaining between them. CDR3 protein: CAISDVGWDQYF. In nucleotides, the CDR3 is TGTGCCATCAGTGACGTGGGTTGGGACCAGTACTTC.

This clone was seen just once. The chain is built from TRBV7-8 and TRBJ2-7; D is unclear. With 0 bases removed from V and 3 bases from J, the gap between germline ends came to 9 bases. Per the germline V gene, CDR1 is SGHVS and CDR2 is FQNEAQ. CDR3 length equals 14 residues. The CDR3 spells CASSLAETIYEQYF. The CDR3 DNA reads TGTGCCAGCAGCTTAGCAGAGACCATCTACGAGCAGTACTTC.

This clone was recorded only once. The gene calls are TRBV11-2 and TRBJ2-5; tentative D call: TRBD2 (5 bases). This CDR3 region has 15 residues. CDR1 is SGHAT and CDR2 is FQNNGV in the germline V gene. V dropped 2 bases and J dropped 4 bases, with 14 bases sitting between them. The CDR3 loop reads CASSLSGSKGETQYF. CDR3 coding DNA: TGTGCCAGCAGCTTATCTGGGAGTAAGGGAGAGACCCAGTACTTC.

The chain recombines TRBV5-1 with TRBJ2-1, with D maybe TRBD2 (6 bases). Germline V gene lookup returns CDR1 SGHRS and CDR2 YFSETQ. This CDR3 is 14 amino acids long. Trimming pared 4 bases from V and 5 bases from J, leaving 13 bases between. Here the CDR3 DNA reads TGCGCCAGCAGCCTGATGGGGGGAGACAATGAGCAGTTCTTC. Amino acid sequence: CASSLMGGDNEQFF.

V and J are TRBV15 and TRBJ1-2, with TRBD1 as a possible D gene (6 bases). Germline V gives CDR1 LNHNV, CDR2 YYDKDF (reference sequence). This CDR3 comprises 14 residues. V shed 1 base and J shed 4 bases, with 10 bases lying between them. CDR3 residues: CATSRAGQIYGYTF. The DNA for the CDR3 is TGTGCCACCAGCAGAGCAGGACAGATCTATGGCTACACCTTC.

The chain has TRBV5-6 and TRBJ1-6; 7 bases match TRBD1. Trimming cost V 4 bases and J 7 bases; bases outside gene matches: 8. Germline values: CDR1 SGHDT, CDR2 YYEEEE. This CDR3 is built from 15 residues. CDR3 sequence (DNA): TGTGCCAGCAGCCTGACCGGGACAGAAAATTCACCCCTCCACTTT. As protein: CASSLTGTENSPLHF.

The chain couples TRBV21-1 to TRBJ1-1; whether TRBD1, the table's D call, matches the DNA was not checked. TRBV21-1 is listed as a pseudogene. The length of the CDR3 is 18 residues. Here the CDR3 reads CASSKRSRTPYLNTEAFF. The CDR3 DNA follows: TGTGCCAGCAGCAAACGTTCTAGGACACCCTATTTGAACACTGAAGCTTTCTTT.

This chain links TRBV30 with TRBJ2-6, with no clear D. This CDR3 is built from 14 residues. Germline V gives CDR1 GTSNPN, CDR2 SVGIG (reference sequence). Trimming cost V 2 bases and J 0 bases, with 5 bases left between them. CDR3 bases: TGTGCCTGGAGTCTGTTCTCTGGGGCCAACGTCCTGACTTTC. As protein: CAWSLFSGANVLTF.

The chain carries TRBV29-1 and TRBJ2-5, with D uncertain. V lost 4 bases to trimming and J lost 5 bases, with 11 bases between them. This CDR3 has 12 residues. Germline V gene lookup returns CDR1 SQVTM and CDR2 ANQGSEA. The CDR3 loop is CSVVDGGETQYF. The CDR3 DNA is TGCAGCGTTGTCGACGGTGGGGAGACCCAGTACTTC.

The J gene is TRBJ1-3, the V gene TRBV19; D not certain. The germline V gene encodes CDR1 LNHDA and CDR2 SQIVND (reference sequence). This CDR3 has 19 residues. The ends were cut back, 6 bases at V and 0 bases at J, with 24 bases in the middle. CDR3 amino acids: CASSPPAGGLFRSGNTIYF. The CDR3 region has the DNA TGTGCCAGTAGCCCACCAGCGGGAGGTCTTTTTCGCTCTGGAAACACCATATATTTT. Supplemented by reference TRBV19 and TRBJ1-3, the full variable domain reads DGGITQSPKYLFRKEGQNVTLSCEQNLNHDAMYWYRQDPGQGLRLIYYSQIVNDFQKGDIAEGYSVSREKKESFPLTVTSAQKNPTAFYLCASSPPAGGLFRSGNTIYFGEGSWLTVV.